The 28 T cell receptor beta chains listed next were all sequenced from one sample in a study of cytomegalovirus exposure and HLA in healthy donors. Researchers ran the PCR with 60 Vbeta and 13 Jbeta primers. Profiled with immunoSEQ multiplex PCR; TCRdb holds only in-frame clones, not every one. Among about 120,000 clones listed, around 81% were seen once. The source material was PBMCs. The source is a woman aged 40-49 years in good health and CMV-seronegative.

V and J are TRBV19 and TRBJ2-7; 9 bases match TRBD1. After removal of 1 base from V and 2 bases from J, the junction contained 3 bases not matched to a gene. The CDR3 has 15 amino acids. CDR1 and CDR2 (germline): LNHDA, SQIVND (reference sequence). The CDR3 here is CASSIAGTGTYEQYF. DNA of the CDR3: TGTGCCAGTAGTATAGCTGGGACAGGGACCTACGAGCAGTACTTC.

The genes are TRBV5-1 and TRBJ2-1; 7 bases agree with TRBD2. Germline V gene lookup returns CDR1 SGHRS and CDR2 YFSETQ. The CDR3 has 15 residues. Trimming took 2 bases from V and 2 from J; bases not matched to a gene: 4. CDR3 in DNA: TGCGCCAGCAGCTTTGCGGGGGTAGCCTACAATGAGCAGTTCTTC. Its translation: CASSFAGVAYNEQFF.

The genes are TRBV7-3 and TRBJ2-3, with a tentative D call TRBD2 (6 bases). The germline gives CDR1 SGHTA, CDR2 FQGTGA. This CDR3 region has 18 residues. Trimming cost V 1 base and J 5 bases, with 22 bases left between them. The CDR3 protein is CASSLKLVPGVLEDTQYF. The CDR3 DNA is TGTGCCAGCAGCTTAAAATTGGTCCCGGGAGTATTGGAAGATACGCAGTATTTT.

The J gene is TRBJ2-3, the V gene TRBV28; D is unresolved. Trimming cost V 3 bases and J 6 bases, with 7 bases left between them. The length of the CDR3 is 12 residues. Germline V gene data show CDR1 as MDHEN and CDR2 as SYDVKM. CDR3 amino acids: CASSFGADTQYF. As DNA, the CDR3 is TGTGCCAGCAGTTTTGGTGCGGATACGCAGTATTTT.

The chain carries TRBV7-6 and TRBJ1-1; 9 bases fit TRBD1. Germline CDR1 SGHVS, CDR2 FNYEAQ. The V segment lost 6 bases and the J segment 7 bases; nucleotides outside the gene matches: 9. The CDR3 is 14 amino acids. The CDR3 reads CASSPDRGVGEAFF. The CDR3 bases are TGTGCCAGCAGTCCTGACAGGGGGGTAGGTGAAGCTTTCTTT.

CDR3 amino acids: CASSQDSVAGGRGNEQFF. DNA of the CDR3: TGTGCCAGCAGCCAAGATTCCGTAGCGGGAGGGCGGGGCAATGAGCAGTTCTTC. This chain joins TRBV4-2 and TRBJ2-1; 11 bases agree with TRBD2. Germline assignment: CDR1 LGHNA and CDR2 YNFKEQ. CDR3 length: 18 residues. V gave up 0 bases and J gave up 6 bases; unmatched junction bases: 10.

This clone was observed a handful of times. The rearrangement links TRBV19 to TRBJ1-2; no clear D gene. Germline CDR1 is LNHDA and CDR2 is SQIVND (reference sequence). CDR3 length: 16 amino acids. Trimming removed 2 bases from V and 0 bases from J, with 13 bases in between. The CDR3 DNA follows: TGTGCCAGTAGTATATTTAGCACGGATTCTAACTATGGCTACACCTTC. Residues: CASSIFSTDSNYGYTF.

J is TRBJ2-7 and V is TRBV5-5; D is perhaps TRBD1 (6 bases). The CDR3 has 14 residues. The V and J ends lost 6 bases and 6 bases respectively, with 19 bases between them. Germline V gives CDR1 SGHKS, CDR2 YYEKEE (reference sequence). CDR3 sequence: CASIPRVGASEQYF. CDR3 sequence (DNA): TGTGCCAGCATCCCCCGAGTGGGGGCGTCCGAGCAGTACTTC.

The V and J genes are TRBV2 and TRBJ2-1; D not resolved. The V gene's germline CDR1 is SNHLY and CDR2 FYNNEI. Trimming removed 8 bases at V and 6 bases at J, with 5 bases between. This CDR3 is 10 amino acids long. CDR3 residues: CASLPNEQFF. CDR3 sequence (DNA): TGTGCCAGCCTCCCCAATGAGCAGTTCTTC.

This clone was detected once. This sequence joins TRBV19 and TRBJ2-7, with TRBD2 identical over 9 bases. CDR3 size: 17 residues. Unmatched junction bases numbered 15, after V lost 7 bases and J lost 2 bases. Looked up from germline, CDR1 is LNHDA and CDR2 is SQIVND (reference sequence). The CDR3 region has the DNA TGTGCCAGTACGAGGGGGCATAGCGGGAGTTCCCCCTACGAGCAGTACTTC. Protein: CASTRGHSGSSPYEQYF.

The V and J genes are TRBV5-1 and TRBJ1-4, with 8 nucleotides matching TRBD1. This CDR3 has 17 amino acids. The germline gives CDR1 SGHRS, CDR2 YFSETQ. V lost 5 bases to trimming and J lost 8 bases; unmatched junction nucleotides: 17. CDR3 amino acids: CASSSGGVGRGPEKLFF. The CDR3 DNA reads as TGCGCCAGCAGTTCGGGGGGCGTGGGCAGGGGGCCCGAAAAACTGTTTTTT.

The CDR3 DNA reads TGCAGACAGGGGGAGTCCTACAATGAGCAGTTCTTC. Translated, it gives CRQGESYNEQFF. The V call is TRBV29-1, the J call TRBJ2-1, with 8 bases that match TRBD1. There are 12 residues in the CDR3. The germline gives CDR1 SQVTM, CDR2 ANQGSEA.

This clone was counted between two and nine times. The V gene is TRBV6-5, the J gene TRBJ1-3, with TRBD1 as a possible D gene (6 bases). With 5 bases removed from V and 0 bases from J, the gap between germline ends came to 8 bases. Looked up from germline, CDR1 is MNHEY and CDR2 is SVGAGI. CDR3 length equals 14 residues. CDR3 DNA sequence: TGTGCCAGCAGTCGGGACACCTCTGGAAACACCATATATTTT. Amino acids: CASSRDTSGNTIYF.

This chain connects TRBV28 to TRBJ2-2; D remains ambiguous. The CDR3 consists of 14 residues. Trimming shortened V by 4 bases and J by 4 bases, and 10 bases separated the two germline ends. CDR1 is MDHEN and CDR2 is SYDVKM in the germline V gene. This CDR3 is CASSSSRSTGELFF. The CDR3 DNA is TGTGCCAGCAGTTCGTCTCGGAGCACCGGGGAGCTGTTTTTT.

This clone was seen more than once but under ten times. The chain combines TRBV4-1 with TRBJ1-5; possible D gene TRBD1, 5 bases. Germline CDR1 MGHRA, CDR2 YSYEKL. CDR3 length equals 17 residues. V was cut by 1 base and J by 0 bases, with 13 bases left in between. The CDR3 DNA is TGCGCCAGCAGCCAAGTAGGAGGGGCTAATAGCAATCAGCCCCAGCATTTT. This encodes CASSQVGGANSNQPQHF.

The genes are TRBV5-4 and TRBJ1-1; 7 bases are a match to TRBD1. Germline CDR1 and CDR2: SGHNT and YYREEE (reference sequence). The trim removed 4 bases at V and 3 bases at J, leaving 9 bases unmatched. This CDR3 has 15 residues. This CDR3 is CASSNAQGGDTEAFF. CDR3 bases: TGTGCCAGCAGCAATGCCCAAGGGGGCGACACTGAAGCTTTCTTT.

The chain uses TRBV5-1 and TRBJ1-6; TRBD1 agrees at 7 bases. The J segment lost 6 bases and the V segment lost 5 bases, leaving 8 bases of the junction unmatched. CDR1 and CDR2 (germline): SGHRS, YFSETQ. The CDR3 runs to 15 residues. CDR3 sequence (DNA): TGCGCCAGCAGAAGAGACAGGGTAGTTAATTCACCCCTCCACTTT. This encodes CASRRDRVVNSPLHF.

With respect to this clone: Other DNA sequences within the sample encode an identical CDR3. The J gene is TRBJ2-3, the V gene TRBV29-1, with 8 bases identical to TRBD1. Trimming removed 1 base from V and 6 bases from J; junction bases left unmatched: 6. CDR1 is SQVTM, CDR2 ANQGSEA, per germline. The CDR3 has 14 residues. The CDR3 spells CSVEGGTGADTQYF. As DNA, the CDR3 is TGCAGCGTTGAAGGGGGGACAGGCGCGGATACGCAGTATTTT.

This rearrangement joins TRBV18 to TRBJ1-2; 12 nucleotides align to TRBD1. Germline lookup yields CDR1 KGHSH and CDR2 LQKENI. The CDR3 consists of 17 residues. The trim removed 3 bases at V and 5 bases at J, leaving 10 bases unmatched. In DNA, the CDR3 is TGTGCCAGCTCACCCGGGACAGGGGGCGCGGGATATTATGGCTACACCTTC. Protein: CASSPGTGGAGYYGYTF.

This sequence joins TRBV7-6 and TRBJ1-1; 8 nucleotides match TRBD1. There are 13 residues in the CDR3. The V and J ends lost 5 bases and 6 bases, in that order; junction bases with no gene match: 5. Germline assignment: CDR1 SGHVS and CDR2 FNYEAQ. In nucleotides, the CDR3 is TGTGCCAGCAGCGGACAGGGTTGGGCTGAAGCTTTCTTT. It is translated as CASSGQGWAEAFF.

As for this clone: One end of the junction is discordant with germline, which a read error may explain. V usage is TRBV7-3 and J usage is TRBJ2-1; 10 nucleotides align to TRBD2. CDR1 and CDR2 (germline): SGHTA, FQGTGA. CDR3 length equals 15 residues. In DNA form, the CDR3 reads TGTGCCAGCAGCATAACACTAGCGGGGAAGGGGAATCAGTTCTTC. It yields the protein CASSITLAGKGNQFF.

The gene calls are TRBV28 and TRBJ2-7, with 10 bases aligning to TRBD2. This CDR3 region has 16 residues. V lost 7 bases to trimming and J lost 2 bases; unmatched junction nucleotides: 11. Germline loops: CDR1 MDHEN, CDR2 SYDVKM. Here the CDR3 reads CASNQESGRAPYEQYF. CDR3 DNA sequence: TGTGCCAGCAACCAAGAAAGCGGGAGGGCCCCCTACGAGCAGTACTTC.

The chain uses TRBV4-2 and TRBJ2-1; TRBD2 agrees at 10 bases. Germline assignment: CDR1 LGHNA and CDR2 YNFKEQ. This CDR3 is 18 amino acids long. Losses at the gene ends were 0 bases for V and 5 bases for J; bases not matched to a gene: 10. This chain's CDR3 is CASSQDLPSGSFHNEQFF. The CDR3 DNA sequence: TGTGCCAGCAGCCAAGATCTTCCTAGCGGGAGTTTCCACAATGAGCAGTTCTTC.

The chain uses TRBV4-1 and TRBJ1-1; D may be TRBD1 (6 bases). The CDR3 has 14 amino acids. Germline lookup yields CDR1 MGHRA and CDR2 YSYEKL. The V end was cut by 6 bases, the J end by 5 bases, with 16 bases between. The CDR3 region is CASRGRGGHTEAFF. In DNA form, the CDR3 reads TGCGCCAGCAGGGGGCGGGGGGGGCATACTGAAGCTTTCTTT.

The rearrangement links TRBV11-2 to TRBJ1-1, with D possibly being TRBD1 (6 bases). V lost 2 bases and J 0 bases, leaving 13 bases between the germline ends. Germline assignment: CDR1 SGHAT and CDR2 FQNNGV. The CDR3 covers 16 residues. The CDR3 here is CASSLYFQGMNTEAFF. As DNA, the CDR3 is TGTGCCAGCAGCTTATATTTTCAGGGGATGAACACTGAAGCTTTCTTT.

The CDR3 loop is CAWSGRDFLFF. The CDR3 DNA reads TGTGCCTGGAGTGGCCGGGACTTTCTGTTCTTC. The chain employs TRBV30 and TRBJ2-1; tentative D call: TRBD2 (6 bases). Trimming took 1 base from V and 15 from J, leaving 13 bases between them. The CDR3 has 11 residues. Per germline, CDR1 GTSNPN and CDR2 SVGIG (reference sequence). Full variable domain (missing parts from reference TRBV30 and TRBJ2-1): SQTIHQWPATLVQPVGSPLSLECTVEGTSNPNLYWYRQAAGRGLQLLFYSVGIGQISSEVPQNLSASRPQDRQFILSSKKLLLSDSGFYLCAWSGRDFLFFGPGTRLTVL.

The V gene is TRBV6-4, the J gene TRBJ2-2, with 8 nucleotides matching TRBD2. Germline CDR1 MRHNA, CDR2 SNTAGT. Germline trimming cut 3 bases from V and 2 bases from J; bases unmatched to any gene: 5. The CDR3 totals 16 residues. The CDR3 loop reads CASSDQLAVNTGELFF. The CDR3 DNA reads TGTGCCAGCAGTGATCAACTAGCGGTTAACACCGGGGAGCTGTTTTTT.

The V call is TRBV5-4, the J call TRBJ1-1, with D unclear. The germline V gene has CDR1 SGHNT and CDR2 YYREEE (reference sequence). The V gene lost 1 base and the J gene lost 7 bases, with 8 bases spanning the gap. The CDR3 loop spans 12 amino acids. The chain's CDR3 is CASSLWQNEAFF. CDR3 in DNA: TGTGCCAGCAGCTTGTGGCAGAATGAAGCTTTCTTT.